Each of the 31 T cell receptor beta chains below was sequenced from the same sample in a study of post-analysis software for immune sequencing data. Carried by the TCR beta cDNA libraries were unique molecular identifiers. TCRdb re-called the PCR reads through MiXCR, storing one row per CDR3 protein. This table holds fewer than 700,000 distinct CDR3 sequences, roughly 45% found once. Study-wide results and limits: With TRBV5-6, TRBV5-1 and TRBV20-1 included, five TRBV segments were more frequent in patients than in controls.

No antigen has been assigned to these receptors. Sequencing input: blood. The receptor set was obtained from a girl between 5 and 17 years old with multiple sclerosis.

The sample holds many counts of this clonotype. CDR3 in amino acids: CASSWDRVYEQYF. CDR3 DNA sequence: TGTGCCAGCAGCTGGGACAGGGTCTACGAGCAGTACTTC. The rearrangement joins TRBV7-2 to TRBJ2-7, with 9 bases lining up with TRBD1. The CDR3 runs 13 residues. V gave up 4 bases and J gave up 3 bases; unmatched junction bases: 1. The germline CDR1 and CDR2 sequences are SGHTA and FQGNSA.

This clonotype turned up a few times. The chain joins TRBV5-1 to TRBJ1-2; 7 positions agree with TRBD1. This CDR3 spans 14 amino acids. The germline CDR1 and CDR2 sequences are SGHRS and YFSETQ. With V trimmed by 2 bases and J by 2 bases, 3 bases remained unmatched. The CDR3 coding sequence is TGCGCCAGCAGCTTTCCGGGACAGAACTATGGCTACACCTTC. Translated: CASSFPGQNYGYTF.

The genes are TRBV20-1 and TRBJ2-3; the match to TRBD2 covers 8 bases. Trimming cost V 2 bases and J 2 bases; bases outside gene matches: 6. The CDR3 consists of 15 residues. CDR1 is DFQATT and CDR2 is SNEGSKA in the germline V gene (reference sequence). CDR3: CSARSLAGSTDTQYF. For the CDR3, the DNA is TGCAGTGCTAGATCGTTAGCGGGATCCACAGATACGCAGTATTTT.

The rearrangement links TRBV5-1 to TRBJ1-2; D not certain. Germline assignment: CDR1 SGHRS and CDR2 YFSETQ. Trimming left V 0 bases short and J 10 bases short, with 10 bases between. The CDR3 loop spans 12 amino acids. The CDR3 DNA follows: TGCGCCAGCAGCTTGGGCAGCCTGGCCTACACCTTC. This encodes CASSLGSLAYTF.

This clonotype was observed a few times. Here the CDR3 DNA reads TGTGCCAGCAGTTACTCTTCCGAAGGAGGCGAGCAGTACTTC. It is translated as CASSYSSEGGEQYF. The rearrangement uses TRBV6-6 and TRBJ2-7; a weak D match, TRBD2 (5 bases). V was pared by 0 bases and J by 6 bases, with 12 bases between. Germline lookup yields CDR1 MNHNY and CDR2 SVGAGI (reference sequence). The CDR3 extends over 14 amino acids.

The CDR3 sequence: CASSGSKTTGSYEQYF. CDR3 sequence (DNA): TGTGCCAGCAGTGGATCCAAGACGACGGGGTCCTACGAGCAGTACTTC. This chain joins TRBV27 and TRBJ2-7, with a tentative D call TRBD2 (5 bases). CDR1 and CDR2 from the germline V gene are MNHEY and SMNVEV (reference sequence). V was shortened by 5 bases and J by 1 base, with 18 bases between the two germline ends. This CDR3 contains 16 residues.

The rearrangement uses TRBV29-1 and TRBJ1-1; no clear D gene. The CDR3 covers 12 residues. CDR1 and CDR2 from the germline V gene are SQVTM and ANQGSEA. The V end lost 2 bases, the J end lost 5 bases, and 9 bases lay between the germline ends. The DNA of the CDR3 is TGCAGCGTTGAAAGGGTAGGGACTGAAGCTTTCTTT. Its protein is CSVERVGTEAFF. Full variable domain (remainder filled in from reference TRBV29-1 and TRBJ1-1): SAVISQKPSRDICQRGTSLTIQCQVDSQVTMMFWYRQQPGQSLTLIATANQGSEATYESGFVIDKFPISRPNLTFSTLTVSNMSPEDSSIYLCSVERVGTEAFFGQGTRLTVV.

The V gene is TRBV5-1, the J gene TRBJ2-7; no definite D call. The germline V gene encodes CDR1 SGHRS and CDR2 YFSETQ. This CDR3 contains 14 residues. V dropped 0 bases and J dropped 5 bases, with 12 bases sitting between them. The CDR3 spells CASSLAKAAHEQYF. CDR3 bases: TGCGCCAGCAGCTTGGCCAAAGCAGCCCACGAGCAGTACTTC.

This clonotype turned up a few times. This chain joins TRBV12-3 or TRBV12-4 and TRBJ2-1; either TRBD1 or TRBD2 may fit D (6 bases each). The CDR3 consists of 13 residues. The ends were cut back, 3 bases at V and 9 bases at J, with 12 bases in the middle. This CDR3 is CASSLAGHREQFF. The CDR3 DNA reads TGTGCCAGCAGTTTGGCGGGACACCGTGAGCAGTTCTTC.

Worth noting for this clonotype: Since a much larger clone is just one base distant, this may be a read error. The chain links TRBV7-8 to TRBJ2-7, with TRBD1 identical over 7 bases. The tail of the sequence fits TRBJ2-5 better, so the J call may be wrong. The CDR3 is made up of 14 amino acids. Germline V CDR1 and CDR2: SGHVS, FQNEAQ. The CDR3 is CASSSNRGIGTQYF. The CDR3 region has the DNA TGTGCCAGCAGCTCGAACAGGGGAATAGGGACCCAGTACTTC.

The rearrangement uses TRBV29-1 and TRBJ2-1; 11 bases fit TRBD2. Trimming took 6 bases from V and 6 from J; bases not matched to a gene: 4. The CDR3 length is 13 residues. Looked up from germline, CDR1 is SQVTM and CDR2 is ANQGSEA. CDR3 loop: CSVPGTSGNEQFF. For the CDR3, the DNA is TGCAGCGTCCCCGGGACTAGCGGCAATGAGCAGTTCTTC.

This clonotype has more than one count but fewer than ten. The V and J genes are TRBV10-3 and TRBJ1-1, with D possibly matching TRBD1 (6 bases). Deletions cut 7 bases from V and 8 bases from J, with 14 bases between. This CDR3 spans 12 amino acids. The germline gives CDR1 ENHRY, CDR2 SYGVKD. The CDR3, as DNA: TGTGCCATCAAAGGGGTTGGACAGGAAGCTTTCTTT. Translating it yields CAIKGVGQEAFF.

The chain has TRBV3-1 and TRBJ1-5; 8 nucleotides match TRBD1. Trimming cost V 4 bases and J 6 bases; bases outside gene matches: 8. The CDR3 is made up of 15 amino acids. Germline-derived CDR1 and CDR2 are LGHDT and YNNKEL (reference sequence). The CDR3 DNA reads TGTGCCAGCAGCCCAGAGACAGGGGCGAGTCAGCCCCAGCATTTT. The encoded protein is CASSPETGASQPQHF.

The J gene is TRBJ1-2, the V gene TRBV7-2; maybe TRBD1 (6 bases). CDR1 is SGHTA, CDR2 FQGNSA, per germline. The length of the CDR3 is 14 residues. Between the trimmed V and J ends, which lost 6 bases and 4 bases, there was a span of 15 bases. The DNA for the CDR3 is TGTGCCAGCAGTCTCGGACGGGACACCTATGGCTACACCTTC. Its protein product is CASSLGRDTYGYTF.

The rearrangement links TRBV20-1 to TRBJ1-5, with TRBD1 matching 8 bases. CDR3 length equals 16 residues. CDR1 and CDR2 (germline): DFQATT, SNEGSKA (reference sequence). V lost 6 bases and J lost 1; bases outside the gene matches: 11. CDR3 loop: CSAGVQYRGSNQPQHF. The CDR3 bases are TGCAGTGCGGGTGTACAGTACAGGGGGAGCAATCAGCCCCAGCATTTT.

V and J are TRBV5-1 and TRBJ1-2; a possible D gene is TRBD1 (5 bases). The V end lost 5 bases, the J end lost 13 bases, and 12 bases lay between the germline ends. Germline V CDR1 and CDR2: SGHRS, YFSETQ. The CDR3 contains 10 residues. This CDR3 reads CASRQGRPTF. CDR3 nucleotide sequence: TGCGCCAGCAGGCAGGGACGGCCCACCTTC.

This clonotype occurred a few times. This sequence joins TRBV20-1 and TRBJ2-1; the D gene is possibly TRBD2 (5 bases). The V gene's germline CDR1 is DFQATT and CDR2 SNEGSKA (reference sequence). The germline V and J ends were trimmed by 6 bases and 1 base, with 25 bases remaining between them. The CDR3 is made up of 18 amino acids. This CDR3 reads CSAFGSGGVKESYNEQFF. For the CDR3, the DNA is TGCAGTGCCTTTGGCAGCGGAGGTGTTAAGGAGTCCTACAATGAGCAGTTCTTC.

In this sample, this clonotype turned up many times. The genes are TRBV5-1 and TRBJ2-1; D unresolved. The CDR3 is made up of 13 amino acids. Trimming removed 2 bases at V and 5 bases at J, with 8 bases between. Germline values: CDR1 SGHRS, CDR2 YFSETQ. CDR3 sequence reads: CASSLGPNNEQFF. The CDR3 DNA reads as TGCGCCAGCAGCTTAGGACCAAACAATGAGCAGTTCTTC.

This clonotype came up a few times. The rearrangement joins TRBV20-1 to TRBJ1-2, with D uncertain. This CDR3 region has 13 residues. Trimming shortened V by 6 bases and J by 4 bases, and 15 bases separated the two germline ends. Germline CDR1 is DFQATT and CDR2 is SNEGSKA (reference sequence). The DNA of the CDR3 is TGCAGTGCCAACCCTGCGGACCGCTATGGCTACACCTTC. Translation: CSANPADRYGYTF.

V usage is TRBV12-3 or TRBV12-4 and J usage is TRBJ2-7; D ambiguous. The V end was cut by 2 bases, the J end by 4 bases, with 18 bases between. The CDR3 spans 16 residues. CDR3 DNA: TGTGCCAGCAGTTTAAGGCCCAGCTTCCCGCTTTACGAGCAGTACTTC. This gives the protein CASSLRPSFPLYEQYF.

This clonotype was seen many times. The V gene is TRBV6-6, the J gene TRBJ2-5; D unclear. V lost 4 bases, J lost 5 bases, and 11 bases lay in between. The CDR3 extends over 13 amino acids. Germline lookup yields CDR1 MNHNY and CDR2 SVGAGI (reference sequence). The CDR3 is CASSSIAGETQYF. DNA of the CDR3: TGTGCCAGCAGTTCAATAGCCGGGGAGACCCAGTACTTC.

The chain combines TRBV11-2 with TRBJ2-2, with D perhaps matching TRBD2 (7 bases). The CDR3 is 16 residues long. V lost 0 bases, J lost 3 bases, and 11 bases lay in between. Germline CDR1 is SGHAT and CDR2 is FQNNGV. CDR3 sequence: CASSLEGGGYTGELFF. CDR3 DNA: TGTGCCAGCAGCTTAGAGGGCGGGGGCTACACCGGGGAGCTGTTTTTT.

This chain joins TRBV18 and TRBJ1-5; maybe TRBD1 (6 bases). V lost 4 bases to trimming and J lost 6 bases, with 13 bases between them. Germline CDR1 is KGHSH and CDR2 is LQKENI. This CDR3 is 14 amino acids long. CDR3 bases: TGTGCCAGCTCACTACGACAGGTCGGTCAGCCCCAGCATTTT. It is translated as CASSLRQVGQPQHF.

The CDR3 DNA is TGCAGTGCTAGAGTGTTAGGGGACCATGGCTACACCTTC. This encodes CSARVLGDHGYTF. This chain links TRBV20-1 with TRBJ1-2; tentative D call: TRBD1 (5 bases). The CDR3 length is 13 residues. V shed 1 base and J shed 6 bases, with 12 bases lying between them. Germline CDR1 and CDR2: DFQATT and SNEGSKA (reference sequence).

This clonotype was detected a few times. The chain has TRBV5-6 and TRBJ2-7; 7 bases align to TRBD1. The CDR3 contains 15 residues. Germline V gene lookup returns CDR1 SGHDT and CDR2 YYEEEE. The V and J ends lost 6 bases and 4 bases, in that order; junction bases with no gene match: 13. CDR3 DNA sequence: TGTGCCAGCAACCCTTCCGGACAGGTTGAGTACGAGCAGTACTTC. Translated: CASNPSGQVEYEQYF.

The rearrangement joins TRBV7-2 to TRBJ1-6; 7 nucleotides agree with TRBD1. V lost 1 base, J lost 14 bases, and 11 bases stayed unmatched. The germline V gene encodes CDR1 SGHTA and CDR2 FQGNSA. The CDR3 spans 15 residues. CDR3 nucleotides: TGTGCCAGCAGCTTAGTTGGGACAGAACGTAAAGCCCTCCACTTT. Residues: CASSLVGTERKALHF.

The CDR3, as DNA: TGCAGTGCTAGACCAATAGGGCTAGCGGGGGTGATCTCCTACAATGAGCAGTTCTTC. This gives the protein CSARPIGLAGVISYNEQFF. This chain connects TRBV20-1 to TRBJ2-1, with 10 nucleotides matching TRBD2. The V segment lost 2 bases and the J segment 0 bases; nucleotides outside the gene matches: 13. The CDR3 covers 19 residues. The V gene's germline CDR1 is DFQATT and CDR2 SNEGSKA (reference sequence).

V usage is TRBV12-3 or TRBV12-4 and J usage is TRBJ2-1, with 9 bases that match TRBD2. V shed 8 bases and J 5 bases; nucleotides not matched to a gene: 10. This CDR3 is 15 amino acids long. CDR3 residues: CASGVSAGGDNEQFF. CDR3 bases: TGTGCCAGCGGAGTTTCGGCGGGAGGGGACAATGAGCAGTTCTTC.

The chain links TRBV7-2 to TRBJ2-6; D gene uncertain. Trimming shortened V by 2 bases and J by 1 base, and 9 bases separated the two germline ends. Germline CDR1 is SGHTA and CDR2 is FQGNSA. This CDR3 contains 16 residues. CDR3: CASSLQSSSGANVLTF. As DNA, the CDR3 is TGTGCCAGCAGCTTACAATCCAGTTCTGGGGCCAACGTCCTGACTTTC.

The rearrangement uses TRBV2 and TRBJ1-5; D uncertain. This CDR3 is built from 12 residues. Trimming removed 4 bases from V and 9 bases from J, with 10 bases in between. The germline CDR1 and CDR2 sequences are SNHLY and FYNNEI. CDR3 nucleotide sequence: TGTGCCAGCAGTGGAAAAACCCGGCCCCAGCATTTT. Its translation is CASSGKTRPQHF.

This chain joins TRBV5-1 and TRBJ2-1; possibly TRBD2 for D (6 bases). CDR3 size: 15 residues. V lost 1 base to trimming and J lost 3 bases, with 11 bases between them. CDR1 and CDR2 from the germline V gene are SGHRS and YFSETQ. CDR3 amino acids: CASSLILASYNEQFF. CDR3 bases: TGCGCCAGCAGCTTGATACTAGCCAGCTACAATGAGCAGTTCTTC.